The 27 T cell receptor beta chains below were found in one sample sequenced in a study of cytomegalovirus exposure and HLA in healthy donors. This PCR relied on a set of 60 Vbeta primers and 13 Jbeta primers. Repertoires were generated with immunoSEQ multiplex PCR, while TCRdb's copy carries only in-frame clones and drops some. The sample yields 100,000 to 140,000 clones, roughly 72% seen once. The sample comprised PBMCs. The receptors stem from a man aged 30 to 45 in good health and CMV-seronegative.

This chain joins TRBV2 and TRBJ2-2; 7 bases are a match to TRBD2. Germline V gives CDR1 SNHLY, CDR2 FYNNEI. The CDR3 is 18 residues long. V was clipped by 10 bases and J by 4 bases; unmatched bases: 21. The CDR3 spells CATTQSAGVLRGTGELFF. The DNA for the CDR3 is TGTGCCACCACACAGTCGGCGGGAGTACTTAGGGGCACCGGGGAGCTGTTTTTT. Using reference TRBV2 and TRBJ2-2 for the parts outside the CDR3, the full variable domain is EPEVTQTPSHQVTQMGQEVILRCVPISNHLYFYWYRQILGQKVEFLVSFYNNEISEKSEIFDDQFSVERPDGSNFTLKIRSTKLEDSAMYFCATTQSAGVLRGTGELFFGEGSRLTVL.

The chain has TRBV4-1 and TRBJ2-4, with a weak D call TRBD1 (7 bases). CDR3 length: 18 residues. Per the germline V gene, CDR1 is MGHRA and CDR2 is YSYEKL. Trimming pared 1 base from V and 0 bases from J, leaving 16 bases between. CDR3 in amino acids: CASSQGRQGGLAKNIQYF. DNA of the CDR3: TGCGCCAGCAGCCAAGGGCGTCAGGGGGGTCTAGCCAAAAACATTCAGTACTTC.

The chain has TRBV5-4 and TRBJ2-5; TRBD1 agrees at 11 bases. V shed 5 bases and J 5 bases; nucleotides not matched to a gene: 8. Looked up from germline, CDR1 is SGHNT and CDR2 is YYREEE (reference sequence). The CDR3 has 15 residues. DNA for the CDR3: TGTGCCAGCAGGATAGGACAGGGGGCACGGGAGACCCAGTACTTC. Translating it yields CASRIGQGARETQYF.

The chain couples TRBV11-2 to TRBJ2-2; TRBD2 matches at 7 bases. CDR3 length: 19 residues. V lost 3 bases and J lost 2; bases outside the gene matches: 15. Germline lookup yields CDR1 SGHAT and CDR2 FQNNGV. For the CDR3, the DNA is TGTGCCAGCAGCTTTCCTCAACTTAAGACTAGCATAAACACCGGGGAGCTGTTTTTT. It yields the protein CASSFPQLKTSINTGELFF. The whole variable domain, remainder taken from reference TRBV11-2 and TRBJ2-2, is EAGVAQSPRYKIIEKRQSVAFWCNPISGHATLYWYQQILGQGPKLLIQFQNNGVVDDSQLPKDRFSAERLKGVDSTLKIQPAKLEDSAVYLCASSFPQLKTSINTGELFFGEGSRLTVL.

J is TRBJ2-3 and V is TRBV6-1, with TRBD2 as a possible D gene (6 bases). The CDR3 is made up of 14 amino acids. Germline CDR1 is MNHNS and CDR2 is SASEGT. Trimming took off 5 bases at V and 6 bases at J, with 15 bases between the two ends. This CDR3 is CASSSLRAGDTQYF. The CDR3 nucleotides read TGTGCCAGCAGTAGCCTGAGGGCGGGGGATACGCAGTATTTT.

The chain links TRBV30 to TRBJ2-1; D is possibly TRBD2 (6 bases). Between the trimmed V and J ends, which lost 4 bases and 7 bases, there was a span of 20 bases. Germline values: CDR1 GTSNPN, CDR2 SVGIG (reference sequence). The CDR3 sequence is 15 residues long. The CDR3 bases are TGTGCCTGGATTACCCCGGACGGGAGAGTGAATGAGCAGTTCTTC. Encoded protein: CAWITPDGRVNEQFF.

This clone was counted between two and nine times. This chain connects TRBV5-1 to TRBJ1-4; maybe TRBD1 (6 bases). The V end was cut by 4 bases, the J end by 8 bases, with 12 bases between. Germline V gene data show CDR1 as SGHRS and CDR2 as YFSETQ. The CDR3 is 13 amino acids. The CDR3 DNA reads TGCGCCAGCAGCGTTGACAGGTGGGAAAAACTGTTTTTT. Residues: CASSVDRWEKLFF.

This chain joins TRBV7-9 and TRBJ1-5; tentatively, D is TRBD1 (5 bases). Deletions cut 5 bases from V and 4 bases from J, with 9 bases between. The V gene's germline CDR1 is SEHNR and CDR2 FQNEAQ (reference sequence). This CDR3 is 13 amino acids long. The CDR3 DNA reads as TGTGCCAGCAGCATCGGGGGGAATCAGCCCCAGCATTTT. Protein product: CASSIGGNQPQHF. The variable domain in full, completed from reference TRBV7-9 and TRBJ1-5, reads DTGVSQNPRHKITKRGQNVTFRCDPISEHNRLYWYRQTLGQGPEFLTYFQNEAQLEKSRLLSDRFSAERPKGSFSTLEIQRTEQGDSAMYLCASSIGGNQPQHFGDGTRLSIL.

V and J are TRBV9 and TRBJ2-3, with D possibly matching TRBD2 (6 bases). The CDR3 sequence is 13 residues long. Germline V gene data show CDR1 as SGDLS and CDR2 as YYNGEE. Trimming removed 4 bases from V and 1 base from J, with 7 bases in between. The CDR3 region has the DNA TGTGCCAGCAGCTCTAGCGGCACAGATACGCAGTATTTT. Its protein product is CASSSSGTDTQYF.

The chain is built from TRBV28 and TRBJ2-7, with 8 positions matching TRBD2. Trimming took 8 bases from V and 2 from J; bases not matched to a gene: 17. The CDR3 has 17 amino acids. CDR1 and CDR2 from the germline V gene are MDHEN and SYDVKM. The CDR3: CASWGAGGGSATYEQYF. CDR3 bases: TGTGCCAGCTGGGGCGCGGGGGGCGGGAGTGCGACCTACGAGCAGTACTTC.

Remarks on this clone: The junction does not match germline at one end; this may be a read error. The CDR3: CAGSYSIQGIREQYF. CDR3 DNA sequence: TGTGCCGGCAGTTACTCGATCCAGGGGATTCGCGAGCAGTACTTC. The J gene is TRBJ2-7, the V gene TRBV6-6, with D possibly being TRBD1 (6 bases). The CDR3 length is 15 residues. Germline CDR1 and CDR2: MNHNY and SVGAGI (reference sequence).

This chain connects TRBV19 to TRBJ2-7; TRBD2 agrees at 8 bases. The trim removed 2 bases at V and 2 bases at J, leaving 8 bases unmatched. The CDR3 has 16 amino acids. Germline loops: CDR1 LNHDA, CDR2 SQIVND (reference sequence). CDR3 sequence: CASSIKAGGGTYEQYF. In DNA form, the CDR3 reads TGTGCCAGTAGTATAAAGGCGGGGGGCGGAACCTACGAGCAGTACTTC.

CDR3 nucleotides: TGTGCCAGCAGTTTAACAGGGGGCTTTTACGAGCAGTACTTC. Translation gives CASSLTGGFYEQYF. The rearrangement joins TRBV28 to TRBJ2-7; 9 nucleotides agree with TRBD1. Germline trimming cut 2 bases from V and 4 bases from J; bases unmatched to any gene: 3. The CDR3 extends over 14 amino acids. Germline values: CDR1 MDHEN, CDR2 SYDVKM.

This chain joins TRBV27 and TRBJ2-3; possibly TRBD2 for D (9 bases). The CDR3 has 17 residues. The V gene's germline CDR1 is MNHEY and CDR2 SMNVEV (reference sequence). V shed 0 bases and J shed 5 bases, with 18 bases lying between them. CDR3 in amino acids: CASSLSAGGGQGDTQYF. CDR3 bases: TGTGCCAGCAGTTTATCAGCGGGGGGCGGACAGGGAGATACGCAGTATTTT.

This clone turned up a few times. The V and J genes are TRBV28 and TRBJ2-1, with TRBD2 matching over 16 bases. Looked up from germline, CDR1 is MDHEN and CDR2 is SYDVKM. CDR3 size: 19 residues. V was pared by 6 bases and J by 3 bases, with 11 bases of the junction left unmatched. For the CDR3, the DNA is TGTGCCAGCAGGGCCTGGGGGACTAGCGGGAGGGAGTTCTACAATGAGCAGTTCTTC. Translation: CASRAWGTSGREFYNEQFF. The full variable domain, with the rest looked up from reference TRBV28 and TRBJ2-1, is DVKVTQSSRYLVKRTGEKVFLECVQDMDHENMFWYRQDPGLGLRLIYFSYDVKMKEKGDIPEGYSVSREKKERFSLILESASTNQTSMYLCASRAWGTSGREFYNEQFFGPGTRLTVL.

This clone came up once. The V call is TRBV15, the J call TRBJ2-7, with a tentative D call TRBD2 (6 bases). Trimming took 0 bases from V and 3 from J, leaving 12 bases between them. Germline CDR1 is LNHNV and CDR2 is YYDKDF (reference sequence). The CDR3 extends over 15 amino acids. The CDR3 spells CATSRERRGSYEQYF. CDR3 DNA sequence: TGTGCCACCAGCAGAGAACGGCGGGGTAGCTACGAGCAGTACTTC.

This clone turned up a few times. The rearrangement joins TRBV4-1 to TRBJ1-1; D ambiguous. Germline CDR1 MGHRA, CDR2 YSYEKL. The CDR3 is made up of 14 amino acids. Trimming took off 2 bases at V and 1 base at J, with 8 bases between the two ends. CDR3 residues: CASSQPSQNTEAFF. The CDR3 nucleotides read TGCGCCAGCAGCCAACCCTCACAGAACACTGAAGCTTTCTTT.

This clone was found a few times. CDR3 protein: CASSPFGLAQTDTQYF. The CDR3 nucleotides read TGTGCCAGCAGTCCTTTCGGACTAGCTCAGACAGATACGCAGTATTTT. This chain uses TRBV2 with TRBJ2-3; 8 bases agree with TRBD2. V trimming: 5 bases; J trimming: 3 bases; junction bases outside the gene matches: 10. The CDR3 totals 16 residues. Germline V CDR1 and CDR2: SNHLY, FYNNEI.

The chain has TRBV7-8 and TRBJ2-1; D gene ambiguous. CDR1 is SGHVS, CDR2 FQNEAQ, per germline. The CDR3 has 17 amino acids. Trimming cost V 5 bases and J 4 bases, with 21 bases left between them. The DNA of the CDR3 is TGTGCCAGCAGCCCCCCCCGACGCTTCACTATATACAATGAGCAGTTCTTC. Its protein product is CASSPPRRFTIYNEQFF.

This clone has just a few counts. The chain combines TRBV19 with TRBJ2-1; D is unresolved. The V end lost 1 base, the J end lost 0 bases, and 10 bases lay between the germline ends. The germline gives CDR1 LNHDA, CDR2 SQIVND (reference sequence). This CDR3 has 16 residues. The CDR3 reads CASSIAGAVSYNEQFF. CDR3 coding DNA: TGTGCCAGTAGTATAGCCGGCGCGGTCTCCTACAATGAGCAGTTCTTC.

The chain recombines TRBV4-3 with TRBJ2-1; D unclear. The CDR3 sequence is 12 residues long. The V gene lost 3 bases and the J gene lost 5 bases, with 5 bases spanning the gap. In germline, CDR1 is LGHNA, CDR2 YSLEER. The DNA for the CDR3 is TGCGCCAGCAGCCAGGCCCACAATGAGCAGTTCTTC. It specifies CASSQAHNEQFF.

The J gene is TRBJ1-6, the V gene TRBV28, with 8 bases that match TRBD1. The CDR3 consists of 16 residues. V was clipped by 5 bases and J by 9 bases; unmatched bases: 12. Germline-derived CDR1 and CDR2 are MDHEN and SYDVKM. CDR3 protein: CASSPTHGTGGSPLHF. CDR3 nucleotide sequence: TGTGCCAGCAGTCCGACCCACGGGACAGGAGGTTCACCCCTCCACTTT. Using reference TRBV28 and TRBJ1-6 for the parts outside the CDR3, the full variable domain is DVKVTQSSRYLVKRTGEKVFLECVQDMDHENMFWYRQDPGLGLRLIYFSYDVKMKEKGDIPEGYSVSREKKERFSLILESASTNQTSMYLCASSPTHGTGGSPLHFGNGTRLTVT.

The chain uses TRBV15 and TRBJ2-5; 14 positions agree with TRBD2. This CDR3 spans 16 amino acids. The germline CDR1 and CDR2 sequences are LNHNV and YYDKDF (reference sequence). The trim removed 4 bases at V and 5 bases at J, leaving 6 bases unmatched. The CDR3 here is CATSIGGLAGVETQYF. The DNA for the CDR3 is TGTGCCACCAGCATAGGGGGACTAGCGGGGGTTGAGACCCAGTACTTC.

The V call is TRBV14, the J call TRBJ2-5; maybe TRBD2 (5 bases). Germline loops: CDR1 SGHDN, CDR2 FVKESK. V was cut by 4 bases and J by 4 bases, with 10 bases left in between. The CDR3 sequence is 13 residues long. Written as DNA, the CDR3 is TGTGCCAGCAGCCGTGGACTGACAGAGACCCAGTACTTC. Protein product: CASSRGLTETQYF.

This clone was counted only a few times. CDR3 sequence: CATSSLAATNEKLFF. CDR3 sequence (DNA): TGTGCCACCAGCAGTTTGGCAGCAACTAATGAAAAACTGTTTTTT. The chain links TRBV15 to TRBJ1-4, with D hard to call. Per germline, CDR1 LNHNV and CDR2 YYDKDF (reference sequence). The CDR3 covers 15 residues. V lost 3 bases to trimming and J lost 0 bases, with 8 bases between them. Together with reference TRBV15 and TRBJ1-4, the CDR3 gives the full variable domain: DAMVIQNPRYQVTQFGKPVTLSCSQTLNHNVMYWYQQKSSQAPKLLFHYYDKDFNNEADTPDNFQSRRPNTSFCFLDIRSPGLGDTAMYLCATSSLAATNEKLFFGSGTQLSVL.

The rearrangement uses TRBV10-1 and TRBJ2-2; D is undetermined. Germline-derived CDR1 and CDR2 are WNHNN and SYGVQD (reference sequence). V lost 1 base, J lost 0 bases, and 9 bases lay in between. The CDR3 runs 16 residues. The CDR3 reads CASSELAPPNTGELFF. Written as DNA, the CDR3 is TGCGCCAGCAGTGAGTTAGCACCCCCGAACACCGGGGAGCTGTTTTTT.

This clone was recorded only once. The J gene is TRBJ1-1, the V gene TRBV7-2, with D maybe TRBD1 (6 bases). From germline, CDR1 is SGHTA and CDR2 FQGNSA. V shed 1 base and J shed 4 bases, with 13 bases lying between them. The CDR3 spans 15 residues. The chain's CDR3 is CASSLVVQGGTEAFF. In DNA, the CDR3 is TGTGCCAGCAGCTTAGTTGTACAGGGCGGCACTGAAGCTTTCTTT.